The 29 T cell receptor beta chains presented below share a single source sample, sequenced in a study of T cell responses to AZD1222 COVID-19 vaccine. Repertoires were generated with immunoSEQ multiplex PCR, while TCRdb's copy carries only in-frame clones and drops some. Of some 80,000 clones in the sample, 86% were seen once. The sequencing here drew on peripheral blood, taken on day 0 of AZD1222 vaccination. Every receptor here comes from an adult in good health.

This chain connects TRBV12-5 to TRBJ2-2, with D possibly being TRBD2 (6 bases). The germline V and J ends were trimmed by 5 bases and 3 bases, with 7 bases remaining between them. The CDR3 runs to 13 residues. CDR1 and CDR2 from the germline V gene are LGHNT and FRNRAP. The CDR3 here is CASGRRDTGELFF. The CDR3 DNA follows: TGTGCTAGTGGTAGGAGGGACACCGGGGAGCTGTTTTTT.

This rearrangement joins TRBV2 to TRBJ2-2, with D hard to call. Deletions cut 5 bases from V and 2 bases from J, with 15 bases between. Germline V gene lookup returns CDR1 SNHLY and CDR2 FYNNEI. CDR3 length: 16 amino acids. CDR3 protein: CASSPLVRINTGELFF. DNA of the CDR3: TGTGCCAGCAGTCCTCTGGTACGCATTAACACCGGGGAGCTGTTTTTT. Full variable domain (remainder filled in from reference TRBV2 and TRBJ2-2): EPEVTQTPSHQVTQMGQEVILRCVPISNHLYFYWYRQILGQKVEFLVSFYNNEISEKSEIFDDQFSVERPDGSNFTLKIRSTKLEDSAMYFCASSPLVRINTGELFFGEGSRLTVL.

Only one count was recorded for this clone. This chain uses TRBV18 with TRBJ2-5; D is unclear. V lost 3 bases, J lost 5 bases, and 13 bases lay in between. The CDR3 loop spans 14 amino acids. Looked up from germline, CDR1 is KGHSH and CDR2 is LQKENI. The CDR3 DNA follows: TGTGCCAGCTCACCCCTAGGTGGTCAGGAGACCCAGTACTTC. It translates to CASSPLGGQETQYF.

The chain employs TRBV5-1 and TRBJ1-4; D is possibly TRBD1 (6 bases). The CDR3 is 15 amino acids. Germline V gene sequence: CDR1 SGHRS, CDR2 YFSETQ. V was cut by 4 bases and J by 0 bases, with 10 bases left in between. DNA for the CDR3: TGCGCCAGCAGCCCGCAGGGGTCAACTAATGAAAAACTGTTTTTT. Its protein product is CASSPQGSTNEKLFF.

V and J are TRBV10-3 and TRBJ2-1, with 7 positions matching TRBD1. CDR3 length: 15 amino acids. Trimming cost V 3 bases and J 0 bases; bases outside gene matches: 2. The germline gives CDR1 ENHRY, CDR2 SYGVKD. CDR3 loop: CAISDRDSSYNEQFF. DNA for the CDR3: TGTGCCATCAGTGATAGGGACAGCTCCTACAATGAGCAGTTCTTC.

The chain combines TRBV6-5 with TRBJ2-5; tentatively, D is TRBD2 (5 bases). V was trimmed by 5 bases and J by 1 base, leaving 11 bases between them. Germline CDR1 reads MNHEY; CDR2 reads SVGAGI. The CDR3 covers 14 residues. The CDR3 loop reads CASSLGVFQETQYF. The CDR3, as DNA: TGTGCCAGCAGTCTCGGGGTGTTCCAAGAGACCCAGTACTTC.

V gene TRBV29-1 combines with J gene TRBJ2-7, with D possibly being TRBD1 or TRBD2 (6 bases each). Trimming pared 4 bases from V and 2 bases from J, leaving 9 bases between. The CDR3 consists of 12 residues. In germline, CDR1 is SQVTM, CDR2 ANQGSEA. Here the CDR3 reads CSVAGGTYEQYF. CDR3 DNA: TGCAGCGTTGCCGGGGGCACCTACGAGCAGTACTTC.

V is TRBV6-5 and J is TRBJ1-1, with a possible D match to TRBD1 (6 bases). The germline V gene has CDR1 MNHEY and CDR2 SVGAGI. This CDR3 contains 14 residues. Deletions cut 7 bases from V and 4 bases from J, with 16 bases between. CDR3 bases: TGTGCCAGCACCCGTGGGGGGCAAGGCACTGAAGCTTTCTTT. This encodes CASTRGGQGTEAFF.

The V call is TRBV27, the J call TRBJ1-6; D remains ambiguous. Germline V gene data show CDR1 as MNHEY and CDR2 as SMNVEV (reference sequence). This CDR3 region has 16 residues. Trimming shortened V by 6 bases and J by 8 bases, and 20 bases separated the two germline ends. CDR3 loop: CASSSSLASIDSPLHF. CDR3 coding DNA: TGTGCCAGCAGCTCTTCATTAGCCAGCATCGATTCACCCCTCCACTTT.

The chain joins TRBV5-1 to TRBJ2-3, with 7 bases fitting TRBD1. Trimming removed 0 bases from V and 4 bases from J; junction bases left unmatched: 2. The CDR3 is made up of 14 amino acids. Germline V gene lookup returns CDR1 SGHRS and CDR2 YFSETQ. CDR3 residues: CASSLGGGPDTQYF. The CDR3 nucleotides are TGCGCCAGCAGCTTGGGAGGGGGCCCAGATACGCAGTATTTT.

The chain links TRBV4-1 to TRBJ1-5, with 8 nucleotides matching TRBD1. Germline V gene lookup returns CDR1 MGHRA and CDR2 YSYEKL. Trimming removed 0 bases from V and 1 base from J; junction bases left unmatched: 11. The CDR3 covers 19 residues. This chain's CDR3 is CASSQDWPGGAGSNQPQHF. In DNA form, the CDR3 reads TGCGCCAGCAGCCAAGATTGGCCAGGGGGCGCCGGGAGCAATCAGCCCCAGCATTTT.

This chain uses TRBV15 with TRBJ2-1; D might be TRBD1 or TRBD2, each matching 5 bases. The V end was cut by 5 bases, the J end by 7 bases, with 18 bases between. The CDR3 runs 15 residues. Germline V gene data show CDR1 as LNHNV and CDR2 as YYDKDF (reference sequence). The CDR3 DNA is TGTGCCACCAGCTCCGGGACCCTAAGTCGGAATGAGCAGTTCTTC. Its translation: CATSSGTLSRNEQFF.

The genes are TRBV19 and TRBJ2-1; unclear D gene. Germline V gene sequence: CDR1 LNHDA, CDR2 SQIVND (reference sequence). CDR3 length equals 15 residues. V was trimmed by 5 bases and J by 2 bases, leaving 13 bases between them. In nucleotides, the CDR3 is TGTGCCAGTAGTGAGTCCAAGAGCCCCTACAATGAGCAGTTCTTC. Amino acids: CASSESKSPYNEQFF.

CDR3 coding DNA: TGTGCCAGCAGTCCCCACCGACAGGGGGGAAACACCATATATTTT. Its translation: CASSPHRQGGNTIYF. The rearrangement links TRBV27 to TRBJ1-3, with 8 bases fitting TRBD1. This CDR3 spans 15 amino acids. J was trimmed by 4 bases and V by 5 bases; bases with no gene match: 7. The V gene's germline CDR1 is MNHEY and CDR2 SMNVEV (reference sequence).

The chain links TRBV19 to TRBJ1-2; D may be TRBD1 (5 bases). CDR1 is LNHDA and CDR2 is SQIVND in the germline V gene (reference sequence). Trimming shortened V by 2 bases and J by 5 bases, and 12 bases separated the two germline ends. This CDR3 has 14 amino acids. CDR3 coding DNA: TGTGCCAGTAGTATATGGGGCGTCCCTTATGGCTACACCTTC. Amino acid sequence: CASSIWGVPYGYTF.

The V call is TRBV30, the J call TRBJ2-3; maybe TRBD1 (6 bases). This CDR3 is 11 amino acids long. Between the trimmed V and J ends, which lost 8 bases and 6 bases, there was a span of 12 bases. CDR1 is GTSNPN, CDR2 SVGIG, per germline (reference sequence). This chain's CDR3 is CAKGGADTQYF. CDR3 bases: TGTGCCAAAGGGGGTGCGGATACGCAGTATTTT.

A few counts support this clone. The rearrangement links TRBV7-6 to TRBJ2-7; 9 nucleotides agree with TRBD1. The CDR3 covers 15 residues. Trimming at V came to 5 bases and at J to 2 bases, leaving 7 bases not matched to a gene. CDR1 and CDR2 (germline): SGHVS, FNYEAQ. For the CDR3, the DNA is TGTGCCAGCAGCCCCGGGGGGACAGGGACCTACGAGCAGTACTTC. This gives the protein CASSPGGTGTYEQYF.

This clone was detected only once. This chain connects TRBV6-1 to TRBJ2-1, with no clear D. The CDR3 has 12 amino acids. V was pared by 2 bases and J by 7 bases, with 6 bases between. Germline values: CDR1 MNHNS, CDR2 SASEGT. The CDR3 coding sequence is TGTGCCAGCAGTGAACCGCGTAATGAGCAGTTCTTC. Translating it yields CASSEPRNEQFF.

The V and J genes are TRBV20-1 and TRBJ1-1; no clear D gene. This CDR3 is 11 amino acids long. Germline lookup yields CDR1 DFQATT and CDR2 SNEGSKA (reference sequence). Trimming shortened V by 4 bases and J by 0 bases, and 3 bases separated the two germline ends. The CDR3, as DNA: TGCAGTGCTAAGCTGAACACTGAAGCTTTCTTT. This gives the protein CSAKLNTEAFF.

V and J are TRBV6-5 and TRBJ1-5; possible D gene TRBD1, 5 bases. Germline V lookup: CDR1 MNHEY, CDR2 SVGAGI. The CDR3 covers 15 residues. Trimming took 4 bases from V and 4 from J, leaving 14 bases between them. The CDR3 reads CASSFRDGLNQPQHF. CDR3 coding DNA: TGTGCCAGCAGTTTTCGGGACGGACTGAATCAGCCCCAGCATTTT.

Turning to this clone: A read error may produce the germline difference seen at one junction end. The rearrangement joins TRBV30 to TRBJ2-7; a weak D match, TRBD1 (6 bases). Germline-derived CDR1 and CDR2 are GTSNPN and SVGIG (reference sequence). This CDR3 is built from 12 residues. Written as DNA, the CDR3 is TGTGCTTGGAAAGGGGGTTCCTACGAGCAGTACTTC. It encodes CAWKGGSYEQYF.

The V gene is TRBV7-9, the J gene TRBJ1-1; no firm D call. The CDR3 loop spans 11 amino acids. Germline V gene lookup returns CDR1 SEHNR and CDR2 FQNEAQ (reference sequence). With 7 bases removed from V and 0 bases from J, the gap between germline ends came to 3 bases. CDR3 DNA sequence: TGTGCCAGCACCCTGAACACTGAAGCTTTCTTT. Translated, it gives CASTLNTEAFF.

The J gene is TRBJ1-2, the V gene TRBV27, with 10 bases matching TRBD1. The germline V gene has CDR1 MNHEY and CDR2 SMNVEV (reference sequence). CDR3 length equals 15 residues. J gave up 5 bases and V 3 bases, and 6 bases lay outside the gene matches. The CDR3 here is CASSFSTGGGYGYTF. The CDR3 coding sequence is TGTGCCAGCAGTTTCTCGACAGGGGGCGGGTATGGCTACACCTTC.

In this sample, this clone turned up a few times. The J gene is TRBJ2-1, the V gene TRBV5-1, with TRBD2 as a possible D gene (5 bases). Germline CDR1 and CDR2: SGHRS and YFSETQ. V dropped 0 bases and J dropped 1 base, with 11 bases sitting between them. This CDR3 region has 16 residues. DNA for the CDR3: TGCGCCAGCAGCTTGGCGCCAGCGGAGTCCTACAATGAGCAGTTCTTC. Translation: CASSLAPAESYNEQFF.

The chain couples TRBV11-3 to TRBJ1-5; D might be TRBD1 (5 bases). The CDR3 sequence is 17 residues long. CDR1 and CDR2 from the germline V gene are SGHNT and YENEEA. Trimming took 1 base from V and 3 from J, leaving 16 bases between them. The CDR3 region has the DNA TGTGCCAGCAGCTTAGGGAGACAAACGGACATCAATCAGCCCCAGCATTTT. Protein: CASSLGRQTDINQPQHF.

This chain uses TRBV5-1 with TRBJ2-7, with D unresolved. Trimming took off 10 bases at V and 3 bases at J, with 14 bases between the two ends. Germline assignment: CDR1 SGHRS and CDR2 YFSETQ. The length of the CDR3 is 12 residues. The CDR3 loop is CASSRERYEQYF. The CDR3 DNA reads as TGCGCCTCCAGCAGAGAGCGCTACGAGCAGTACTTC.

The CDR3 DNA reads TGTGCCAGCAGCTTAGGGCAGGTCGGCTACAATGAGCAGTTCTTC. It encodes CASSLGQVGYNEQFF. V is TRBV11-1 and J is TRBJ2-1; D gene ambiguous. Between the trimmed V and J ends, which lost 1 base and 3 bases, there was a span of 10 bases. Germline V CDR1 and CDR2: SGHAT, FQDESV (reference sequence). This CDR3 comprises 15 residues.

Here the CDR3 DNA reads TGTGCCAGCAGCGTAGAGGTGAACACTGAAGCTTTCTTT. Its translation is CASSVEVNTEAFF. The chain uses TRBV9 and TRBJ1-1; D is uncertain. V was clipped by 0 bases and J by 0 bases, with 3 bases between them. Germline CDR1 reads SGDLS; CDR2 reads YYNGEE. The CDR3 covers 13 residues.

This clone was recorded once. The V call is TRBV5-1, the J call TRBJ2-7; 7 nucleotides agree with TRBD2. The trim removed 4 bases at V and 0 bases at J, leaving 1 base unmatched. Germline lookup yields CDR1 SGHRS and CDR2 YFSETQ. This CDR3 contains 13 residues. The CDR3 region is CASSRDYSYEQYF. The CDR3 coding sequence is TGCGCCAGCAGCCGGGACTACTCCTACGAGCAGTACTTC. The full variable domain, completed using reference TRBV5-1 and TRBJ2-7, is KAGVTQTPRYLIKTRGQQVTLSCSPISGHRSVSWYQQTPGQGLQFLFEYFSETQRNKGNFPGRFSGRQFSNSRSEMNVSTLELGDSALYLCASSRDYSYEQYFGPGTRLTVT.